This is a list of T cell receptor beta chains from one sample in a study of T cells after yellow fever vaccination. TCRdb ran MiXCR on the 5' RACE reads and lists one entry per CDR3 protein. This sample carries approximately 120,000 distinct CDR3 sequences, nearly 7.5% of them seen once, and the ten largest clones take roughly 2.6%. Sequencing used CD4+ T cells sorted from PBMCs, obtained 10 days after the first yellow fever vaccination. These receptors came from a man aged 18-30 years who received the YFV17D yellow fever vaccine. CDR3s include the opening cysteine and the closing phenylalanine or tryptophan. A D gene is named only where the DNA matches it firmly. Clone size is stated in some rows and not others, as once, few, many or a class when expanded.

V gene	CDR3 length	clone size	D gene	J gene	CDR3 DNA	CDR3 protein
TRBV6-1	14	many	.	TRBJ2-7	TGTGCCAGCAGCAGCTCCGGGACTCCCTACGAGCAGTACTTC	CASSSSGTPYEQYF
TRBV5-4	16	.	TRBD2	TRBJ2-5	TGTGCCAGCAGGAACCTAGCGGATCTGTACCAAGAGACCCAGTACTTC	CASRNLADLYQETQYF
TRBV20-1	11	many	.	TRBJ1-2	TGCAGTGCTAGTCGGAACTATGGCTACACCTTC	CSASRNYGYTF
TRBV12-3/TRBV12-4	15	many	TRBD1	TRBJ2-5	TGTGCCAGCAGACCCGGGACAGGGGCTGGCAGGACCCAGTACTTC	CASRPGTGAGRTQYF
TRBV21-1	18	many	.	TRBJ2-2	TGTGCCAGCAGCAAAGCACCTTACGGAGGGAAGTCCACCGGGGAGCTGTTTTTT	CASSKAPYGGKSTGELFF
TRBV7-2	16	many	TRBD2	TRBJ2-1	TGTGCCAGCAGCCCCAGACTAGCGGGGGGGCGGAATGAGCAGTTCTTC	CASSPRLAGGRNEQFF
TRBV18	15	many	.	TRBJ1-5	TGTGCCAGCTCACCTTCACAGGTTAGCAATCAGCCCCAGCATTTT	CASSPSQVSNQPQHF
TRBV2	17	.	.	TRBJ2-2	TGTGCCAGCGGGCCGAGACGTGTTGGTCAAGGCGCCGGGGAGCTGTTTTTT	CASGPRRVGQGAGELFF
TRBV20-1	13	many	.	TRBJ1-4	TGCAGTGCTAGGTCGATAGGCGGAGAAAAACTGTTTTTT	CSARSIGGEKLFF
TRBV7-9	16	many	.	TRBJ2-2	TGTGCCAGCCGGCGGGTCCCCTCTATAAACACCGGGGAGCTGTTTTTT	CASRRVPSINTGELFF
TRBV5-1	15	.	TRBD2	TRBJ2-5	TGCGCCAGCAGCCCAGGGACTAGCGGGGAAGAGACCCAGTACTTC	CASSPGTSGEETQYF
TRBV6-2/TRBV6-3	12	.	.	TRBJ1-1	TGTGCCAGCACTTGGACGGGATCTGAAGCTTTCTTT	CASTWTGSEAFF
TRBV5-4	15	.	TRBD2	TRBJ2-3	TGTGCCAGCAGCTTGGCCGGCGGGGGGGCAGATACGCAGTATTTT	CASSLAGGGADTQYF
TRBV20-1	13	many	.	TRBJ1-5	TGCAGTGCTATAGCGGTGGATAATCAGCCCCAGCATTTT	CSAIAVDNQPQHF
TRBV6-2/TRBV6-3	14	many	.	TRBJ1-6	TGTGCCAGCAGACCGGGACGGCGGGATTCACCCCTCCACTTT	CASRPGRRDSPLHF
TRBV7-2	15	many	.	TRBJ2-4	TGTGCCAGCAGCCCAGACATATTAGCCAAAAACATTCAGTACTTC	CASSPDILAKNIQYF
TRBV15	18	many	.	TRBJ2-6	TGTGCCACCAGCAGAGGTTACCTTGGCGGCGCTGGGGCCAACGTCCTGACTTTC	CATSRGYLGGAGANVLTF
TRBV25-1	14	many	.	TRBJ1-1	TGTGCCAGCAGTGGGGGACACCCGAACACTGAAGCTTTCTTT	CASSGGHPNTEAFF
TRBV18	14	many	TRBD2	TRBJ2-3	TGTGCCAGCTCACCATCTAGCGGGGGAGATACGCAGTATTTT	CASSPSSGGDTQYF
TRBV5-4	12	many	.	TRBJ1-6	TGTGCCAGCAGCTTGCCGAGGTCACCCCTCCACTTT	CASSLPRSPLHF
TRBV6-1	15	many	.	TRBJ1-4	TGTGCCAGCACCCCAAGACAGCCTGAAGATGAAAAACTGTTTTTT	CASTPRQPEDEKLFF
TRBV3-1	15	many	.	TRBJ1-4	TGTGCCAGCAGCCAATATAGATCAACTAATGAAAAACTGTTTTTT	CASSQYRSTNEKLFF
TRBV6-2/TRBV6-3	13	many	.	TRBJ2-7	TGTGCCAGCAGTTACTCGACTCCCCCCGAGCAGTACTTC	CASSYSTPPEQYF
TRBV27	15	many	.	TRBJ1-2	TGTGCCAGCAGCCGCTCGGCCGTCTATACCTATGGCTACACCTTC	CASSRSAVYTYGYTF
TRBV30	13	many	.	TRBJ2-4	TGTGCCTGGAGTGTCTGGGGGTATAGCATTCAGTACTTC	CAWSVWGYSIQYF
TRBV12-3/TRBV12-4	17	many	TRBD2	TRBJ2-3	TGTGCCAGCAACCAACTGGCACGCGGACTAGCTTCAGATACGCAGTATTTT	CASNQLARGLASDTQYF
TRBV7-2	14	many	.	TRBJ2-7	TGTGCCAGCAGCGCCAGAAGACAGGTCGACGAGCAGTACTTC	CASSARRQVDEQYF
TRBV7-9	14	few	.	TRBJ2-6	TGTGCCAGCAGTATCAATTCTGGGGCCAACGTCCTGACTTTC	CASSINSGANVLTF
TRBV6-2/TRBV6-3	13	many	.	TRBJ2-7	TGTGCCAGCGGCCAAGCAGCGGGCTACGAGCAGTACTTC	CASGQAAGYEQYF
TRBV20-1	19	many	TRBD2	TRBJ2-1	TGCAGTGCTAGAGATCCGGGACTAGCGGGGGGGAGCTCCTACAATGAGCAGTTCTTC	CSARDPGLAGGSSYNEQFF
TRBV5-1	15	many	TRBD1	TRBJ2-2	TGCGCCAGCGTCGCCGGGACAGCGAACACCGGGGAGCTGTTTTTT	CASVAGTANTGELFF
TRBV5-4	15	many	TRBD1	TRBJ2-2	TGTGCCAGCAGCTTTCAGGGGGCGAACACCGGGGAGCTGTTTTTT	CASSFQGANTGELFF
TRBV20-1	13	few	TRBD2	TRBJ2-7	TGCAGTGCACGACTAGCGGAGTGGGGTGAGCAGTACTTC	CSARLAEWGEQYF
TRBV3-1	17	.	.	TRBJ2-1	TGTGCCAGCAGCCAAGAATCCCGAGCAGGGGGGTACAATGAGCAGTTCTTC	CASSQESRAGGYNEQFF
TRBV12-3/TRBV12-4	14	many	.	TRBJ1-4	TGTGCCAGCAGTTTACAGGGGACTAATGAAAAACTGTTTTTT	CASSLQGTNEKLFF
TRBV20-1	15	many	.	TRBJ1-4	TGCAGTGCTAGAGATGGCGGGGCAACTAATGAAAAACTGTTTTTT	CSARDGGATNEKLFF
TRBV24-1	12	many	.	TRBJ2-3	TGTGCCACTTCCGAGGTTCATGATACGCAGTATTTT	CATSEVHDTQYF
TRBV27	15	many	TRBD1	TRBJ1-1	TGTGCCAGCAGTCTCGGGACAGGGGTCCGCACTGAAGCTTTCTTT	CASSLGTGVRTEAFF
TRBV6-5	16	many	TRBD1	TRBJ1-2	TGTGCCAGCAGTTATAATACACGACAGGGCGGCTATGGCTACACCTTC	CASSYNTRQGGYGYTF
TRBV4-1	21	many	.	TRBJ2-1	TGCGCCAGCAGCCACCCTAAGGGGCTAGCGAGCCCCCTTAGCTCCTACAATGAGCAGTTCTTC	CASSHPKGLASPLSSYNEQFF
TRBV12-3/TRBV12-4	14	many	TRBD1	TRBJ1-5	TGTGCCAGCAGCTCAACAGGGGAGAGGCAGCCCCAGCATTTT	CASSSTGERQPQHF
TRBV7-8	13	many	.	TRBJ2-7	TGTGCCAGCAGCCCCAACCTAGGGGGGGAGCAGTACTTC	CASSPNLGGEQYF
TRBV27	16	many	.	TRBJ2-3	TGTGCCAGCAGCCTCTTTACAGCCGCTAGCACAGATACGCAGTATTTT	CASSLFTAASTDTQYF
TRBV20-1	14	many	.	TRBJ2-3	TGCAGTGCTCCACCGGGTGTGGGCACAGATACGCAGTATTTT	CSAPPGVGTDTQYF
TRBV20-1	14	.	.	TRBJ2-3	TGCAGTGCTAGAGATCTAAAGGGGGGTGAAACGCAGTATTTT	CSARDLKGGETQYF
TRBV4-1	14	many	TRBD2	TRBJ2-7	TGCGCCAGCAGCCAGCCGACTAGCGGGAACGAGCAGTACTTC	CASSQPTSGNEQYF
TRBV5-4	16	few	TRBD1	TRBJ2-7	TGTGCCAGCAGCCTTCACTCTGCGGGACAGGGAGGCGAGCAGTACTTC	CASSLHSAGQGGEQYF
TRBV29-1	12	many	.	TRBJ1-1	TGCAGCGTTGGCGCGGTGAACACTGAAGCTTTCTTT	CSVGAVNTEAFF
TRBV10-3	15	many	TRBD2	TRBJ2-3	TGTGCCATCACGACTAGCGGGGAGAGCACAGATACGCAGTATTTT	CAITTSGESTDTQYF
TRBV12-3/TRBV12-4	12	many	.	TRBJ2-4	TGTGCCAGCTGCCTCTGGAGTAACATTCAGTACTTC	CASCLWSNIQYF
TRBV18	15	many	.	TRBJ2-4	TGTGCCAGCTCTCCCAAGCCCGGGACCGAAAACATTCAGTACTTC	CASSPKPGTENIQYF
TRBV12-3/TRBV12-4	11	many	.	TRBJ2-1	TGTGCCAGCAGTCAGGGTATTGAGCAGTTCTTC	CASSQGIEQFF
TRBV29-1	14	many	.	TRBJ1-4	TGCAGCGTTAAACCGGCCCCAACTAATGAAAAACTGTTTTTT	CSVKPAPTNEKLFF
TRBV3-1	17	many	TRBD2	TRBJ2-3	TGTGCCAGCAGCCAAGATCCCACCGGGGGGGGAAGAGATACGCAGTATTTT	CASSQDPTGGGRDTQYF
TRBV20-1	13	many	.	TRBJ1-1	TGCAGTGCACACCGGGGGAGGAACACTGAAGCTTTCTTT	CSAHRGRNTEAFF